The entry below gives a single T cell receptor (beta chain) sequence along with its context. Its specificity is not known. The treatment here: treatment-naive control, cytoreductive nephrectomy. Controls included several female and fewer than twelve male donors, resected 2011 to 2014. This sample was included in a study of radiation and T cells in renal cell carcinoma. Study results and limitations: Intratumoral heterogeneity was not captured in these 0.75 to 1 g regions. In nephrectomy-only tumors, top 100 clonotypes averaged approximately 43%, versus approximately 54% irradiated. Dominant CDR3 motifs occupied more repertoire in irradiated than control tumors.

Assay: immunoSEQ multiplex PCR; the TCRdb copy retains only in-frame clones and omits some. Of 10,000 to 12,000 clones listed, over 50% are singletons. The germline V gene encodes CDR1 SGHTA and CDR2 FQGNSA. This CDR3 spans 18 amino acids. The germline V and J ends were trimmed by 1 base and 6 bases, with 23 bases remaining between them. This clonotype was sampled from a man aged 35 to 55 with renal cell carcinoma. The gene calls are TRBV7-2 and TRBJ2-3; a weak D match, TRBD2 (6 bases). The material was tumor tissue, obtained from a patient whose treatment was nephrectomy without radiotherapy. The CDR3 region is CASSLGGDGSPSGDTQYF. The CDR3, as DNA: TGTGCCAGCAGCTTAGGCGGAGACGGGAGCCCCTCAGGCGATACGCAGTATTTT. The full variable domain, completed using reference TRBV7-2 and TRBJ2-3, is GAGVSQSPSNKVTEKGKDVELRCDPISGHTALYWYRQSLGQGLEFLIYFQGNSAPDKSGLPSDRFSAERTGGSVSTLTIQRTQQEDSAVYLCASSLGGDGSPSGDTQYFGPGTRLTVL.